Detailed here is one T cell receptor beta chain. Antigen: not known. As handled by the study authors: For the immunoSEQ data, sequences were junction-only without quality scores, so filtering differed. Measured with immunoSEQ multiplex PCR; TCRdb has only the in-frame clones, and not every one. For V, J and clone size, that table is used; D and trimming come from the DNA. The table includes some 2,500,000 clones, more than 85% detected once. The study separated CD4+ cells into CD45RA+ naive and CD45RA-negative memory subsets. This sample was taken from a study of shared clonotypes between healthy human individuals. Across the study: Per donor, three plates held CD4 naive cells, three held CD4 memory, two held CD8 naive and one held CD8 memory. Study-wide results and limits: Across a handful of donors, naive CD4 shared approximately 4.5%, naive CD8 more than 3%, memory CD4 2% to 2.5%, memory CD8 0.4% to 0.5%.

The CDR3 totals 13 residues. The ends were cut back, 4 bases at V and 2 bases at J, with 7 bases in the middle. Germline V gene sequence: CDR1 SNHLY, CDR2 FYNNEI. This rearrangement joins TRBV2 to TRBJ2-3; D gene unclear. The sample taken for sequencing was naive CD4+ T cells from PBMCs. Subset denoted: CD45RA+ positively selected. The TCR sequence derives from a man younger than 35 in good health. Some clones in this sample may be carry-over from other donors' samples. In DNA, the CDR3 is TGTGCCAGCAGTGTAGGGTTCACAGATACGCAGTATTTT. Its translation: CASSVGFTDTQYF. The full variable domain, in which reference TRBV2 and TRBJ2-3 provide the parts outside the CDR3, is EPEVTQTPSHQVTQMGQEVILRCVPISNHLYFYWYRQILGQKVEFLVSFYNNEISEKSEIFDDQFSVERPDGSNFTLKIRSTKLEDSAMYFCASSVGFTDTQYFGPGTRLTVL.